Listed here are 9 T cell receptor beta chains from one sample, sequenced in a study of shared T cell receptors in the human thymus. Using immunoSEQ multiplex PCR, the repertoire was profiled, and TCRdb retains in-frame clones only, with some absent. Here the sample spans 540,000 or so clones, 78% being singletons. These same records also appear under a second study, on human thymus T cells.

What was sequenced was thymocytes. The receptors originated from a boy under two years old with a congenital heart defect.

The rearrangement links TRBV5-1 to TRBJ2-7; a weak D match, TRBD2 (5 bases). The germline CDR1 and CDR2 sequences are SGHRS and YFSETQ. Trimming took off 0 bases at V and 4 bases at J, with 14 bases between the two ends. This CDR3 is 15 amino acids long. CDR3 DNA sequence: TGCGCCAGCAGCTTGGCGGAGAGGGTGGAGTACGAGCAGTACTTC. Translated: CASSLAERVEYEQYF.

The chain employs TRBV30 and TRBJ2-1, with D perhaps matching TRBD1 (5 bases). CDR1 is GTSNPN and CDR2 is SVGIG in the germline V gene (reference sequence). The CDR3 is made up of 17 amino acids. Trimming left V 0 bases short and J 9 bases short, with 24 bases between. CDR3 amino acids: CAWSVPYTRDGAAEQFF. The CDR3 DNA is TGTGCCTGGAGTGTCCCATACACCCGTGATGGGGCGGCTGAGCAGTTCTTC.

V usage is TRBV14 and J usage is TRBJ2-7, with TRBD2 identical over 7 bases. After removal of 0 bases from V and 3 bases from J, the junction contained 8 bases not matched to a gene. The CDR3 spans 16 residues. The germline V gene has CDR1 SGHDN and CDR2 FVKESK. CDR3 sequence: CASSQDRSGVRYEQYF. Here the CDR3 DNA reads TGTGCCAGCAGCCAAGACCGAAGCGGGGTCCGCTACGAGCAGTACTTC.

The rearrangement links TRBV9 to TRBJ2-2, with 9 bases lining up with TRBD2. J gave up 7 bases and V 4 bases, and 14 bases lay outside the gene matches. Germline V CDR1 and CDR2: SGDLS, YYNGEE. The CDR3 loop spans 17 amino acids. The CDR3 DNA reads TGTGCCAGCAGCACAGGGGATAGCGGGAGATTAAGCGGGGAGCTGTTTTTT. As protein: CASSTGDSGRLSGELFF.

This clone occurred once. The chain combines TRBV15 with TRBJ2-5, with TRBD2 matching over 10 bases. The end of the DNA aligns better with TRBJ2-7, so the J call may be wrong. Germline CDR1 LNHNV, CDR2 YYDKDF (reference sequence). This CDR3 is built from 20 residues. This CDR3 reads CATSSGIQGRLAGVTYEQYF. CDR3 nucleotides: TGTGCCACCAGTTCCGGGATTCAGGGACGGCTAGCGGGGGTTACCTACGAGCAGTACTTC.

The V call is TRBV9, the J call TRBJ2-5, with a weak D call TRBD2 (7 bases). V was trimmed by 4 bases and J by 0 bases, leaving 16 bases between them. This CDR3 is built from 16 residues. Germline CDR1 and CDR2: SGDLS and YYNGEE. The CDR3 is CASSQGGGPYQETQYF. DNA for the CDR3: TGTGCCAGCAGCCAAGGGGGGGGCCCTTACCAAGAGACCCAGTACTTC.

The chain recombines TRBV6-5 with TRBJ1-4; TRBD1 agrees at 8 bases. With V trimmed by 2 bases and J by 7 bases, 3 bases remained unmatched. Germline V CDR1 and CDR2: MNHEY, SVGAGI. The CDR3 contains 14 residues. CDR3 amino acids: CASSYQGASEKLFF. The CDR3 DNA sequence: TGTGCCAGCAGTTACCAGGGGGCCAGTGAAAAACTGTTTTTT.

The chain links TRBV5-6 to TRBJ1-2; 7 bases are a match to TRBD1. Germline CDR1 is SGHDT and CDR2 is YYEEEE. The J segment lost 4 bases and the V segment lost 4 bases, leaving 7 bases of the junction unmatched. The CDR3 runs to 14 residues. The CDR3 spells CASSGNRGTYGYTF. The DNA of the CDR3 is TGTGCCAGCAGCGGGAACAGGGGTACCTATGGCTACACCTTC.

The chain combines TRBV6-1 with TRBJ2-1; TRBD1 matches at 8 bases. With V trimmed by 0 bases and J by 8 bases, 15 bases remained unmatched. The germline gives CDR1 MNHNS, CDR2 SASEGT. The CDR3 is 18 amino acids. The CDR3: CASSEAGQGAKECYEQFF. DNA for the CDR3: TGTGCCAGCAGTGAAGCAGGGCAGGGGGCTAAAGAATGTTATGAGCAGTTCTTC.